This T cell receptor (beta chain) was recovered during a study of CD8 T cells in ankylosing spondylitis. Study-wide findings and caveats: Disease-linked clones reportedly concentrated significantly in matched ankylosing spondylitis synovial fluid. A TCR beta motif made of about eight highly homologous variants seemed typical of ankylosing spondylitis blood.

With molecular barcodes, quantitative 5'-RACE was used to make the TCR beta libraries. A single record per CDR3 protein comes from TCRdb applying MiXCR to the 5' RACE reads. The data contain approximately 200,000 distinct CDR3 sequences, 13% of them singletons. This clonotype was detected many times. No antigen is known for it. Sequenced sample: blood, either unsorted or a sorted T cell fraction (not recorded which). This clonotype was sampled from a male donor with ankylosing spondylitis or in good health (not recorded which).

DNA for the CDR3: TGTGCCAGCAGAGGGCTGGGGGGGACTTTCTTT. This codes for CASRGLGGTFF. The chain combines TRBV27 with TRBJ1-1, with TRBD1 as a possible D gene (5 bases). The CDR3 contains 11 residues. Per the germline V gene, CDR1 is MNHEY and CDR2 is SMNVEV (reference sequence). V lost 6 bases to trimming and J lost 12 bases, with 14 bases between them.